This T cell receptor (beta chain) was recorded in a study of cytomegalovirus exposure and HLA in healthy donors. Study-wide points: Excluded: some indistinguishable V segments such as TRBV6-2 and TRBV6-3. Immune exposure information available was restricted to CMV serostatus.

Note on this clone: Antigen: not known.

Use of 60 Vbeta and 13 Jbeta primers characterized the PCR. TCRdb's table, derived via immunoSEQ multiplex PCR, lists solely in-frame clones and lacks some. The repertoire has some 150,000 clones, approximately 84% of them found once; the top ten carry approximately 2.5%. Germline CDR1 reads SGHTA; CDR2 reads FQGNSA. Trimming took 3 bases from V and 1 from J; bases not matched to a gene: 5. The CDR3 is made up of 15 amino acids. The clonotype originates from a woman aged 18-29 years in good health and CMV-seronegative. This chain connects TRBV7-2 to TRBJ1-1; 7 nucleotides agree with TRBD1. The sample consisted of PBMCs. The CDR3 loop is CASSLYRGENTEAFF. CDR3 sequence (DNA): TGTGCCAGCAGCTTGTACAGGGGAGAGAACACTGAAGCTTTCTTT. Full variable domain (remainder filled in from reference TRBV7-2 and TRBJ1-1): GAGVSQSPSNKVTEKGKDVELRCDPISGHTALYWYRQSLGQGLEFLIYFQGNSAPDKSGLPSDRFSAERTGGSVSTLTIQRTQQEDSAVYLCASSLYRGENTEAFFGQGTRLTVV.